The text below deals with one T cell receptor beta chain. Having ophthalmopathy, the donors showed moderate-to-severe activity, CAS ≥3 and NOSPECS ≥4, with disease lasting under 3 months. The sample originates from a study of Graves' ophthalmopathy and Graves' hyperthyroidism. As for the study in general: No treatment had been given when peripheral blood was collected at initial diagnosis.

As the template, RNA transcripts were used to amplify TCR beta CDR3 regions. After a first-round RT-PCR with HTBI primers, a second-round multiplex PCR was run. TCRdb recomputed calls from the multiplex PCR reads with MiXCR, one row per CDR3 protein. The repertoire holds hundreds of thousands of distinct CDR3 sequences, roughly 41% seen once, with about 40% in the top ten. Deletions cut 0 bases from V and 12 bases from J, with 17 bases between. CDR1 and CDR2 from the germline V gene are LNHNV and YYDKDF (reference sequence). This CDR3 is 14 amino acids long. The chain carries TRBV15 and TRBJ1-2, with D uncertain. Sequences were obtained from peripheral blood. This sequence originates from an adult man with Graves' ophthalmopathy. CDR3 protein: CATSRERTLSGNTF. The CDR3 coding sequence is TGTGCCACCAGCAGAGAGCGGACCCTCTCTGGAAACACCTTC.